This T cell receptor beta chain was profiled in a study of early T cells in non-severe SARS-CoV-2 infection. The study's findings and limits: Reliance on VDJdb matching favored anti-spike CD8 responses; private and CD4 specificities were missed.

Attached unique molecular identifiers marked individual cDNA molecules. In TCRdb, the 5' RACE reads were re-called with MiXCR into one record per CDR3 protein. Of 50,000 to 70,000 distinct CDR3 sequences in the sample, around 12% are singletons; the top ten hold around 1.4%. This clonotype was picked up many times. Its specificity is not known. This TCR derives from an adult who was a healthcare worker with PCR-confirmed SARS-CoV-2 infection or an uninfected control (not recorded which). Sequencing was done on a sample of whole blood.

The CDR3 reads CASSPGHEGNTIYF. CDR3 bases: TGTGCCAGCTCCCCGGGACACGAGGGAAACACCATATATTTT. The chain uses TRBV6-1 and TRBJ1-3, with D tentatively TRBD1 (6 bases). The germline V gene has CDR1 MNHNS and CDR2 SASEGT. This CDR3 is built from 14 residues. Trimming shortened V by 8 bases and J by 4 bases, and 15 bases separated the two germline ends.